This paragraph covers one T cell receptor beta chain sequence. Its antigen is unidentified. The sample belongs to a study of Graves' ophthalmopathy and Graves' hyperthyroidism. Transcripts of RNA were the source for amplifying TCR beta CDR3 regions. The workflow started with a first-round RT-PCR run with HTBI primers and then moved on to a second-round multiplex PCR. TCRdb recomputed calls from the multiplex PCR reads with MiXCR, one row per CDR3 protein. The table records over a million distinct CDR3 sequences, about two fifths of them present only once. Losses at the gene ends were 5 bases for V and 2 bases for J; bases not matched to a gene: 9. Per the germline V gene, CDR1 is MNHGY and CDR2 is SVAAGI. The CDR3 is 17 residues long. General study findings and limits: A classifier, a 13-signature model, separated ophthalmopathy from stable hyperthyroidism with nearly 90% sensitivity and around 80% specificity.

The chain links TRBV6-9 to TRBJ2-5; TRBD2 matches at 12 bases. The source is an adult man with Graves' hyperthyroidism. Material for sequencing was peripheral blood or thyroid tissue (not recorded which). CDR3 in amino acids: CASSVVTSGSAQETQYF. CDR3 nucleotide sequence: TGTGCCAGCAGTGTCGTGACTAGCGGGAGTGCTCAAGAGACCCAGTACTTC.